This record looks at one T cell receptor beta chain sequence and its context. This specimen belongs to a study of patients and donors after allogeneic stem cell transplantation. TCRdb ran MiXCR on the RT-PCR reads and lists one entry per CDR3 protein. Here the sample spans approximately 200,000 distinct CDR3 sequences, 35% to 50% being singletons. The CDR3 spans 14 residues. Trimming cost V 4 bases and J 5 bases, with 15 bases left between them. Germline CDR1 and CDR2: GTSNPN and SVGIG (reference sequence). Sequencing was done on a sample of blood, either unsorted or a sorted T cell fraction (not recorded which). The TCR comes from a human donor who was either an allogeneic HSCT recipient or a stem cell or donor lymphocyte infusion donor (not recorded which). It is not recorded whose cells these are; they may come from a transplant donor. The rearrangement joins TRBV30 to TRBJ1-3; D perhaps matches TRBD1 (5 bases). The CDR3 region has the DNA TGTGCCTGGACCCCCGGGACGCCTCGAAACACCATATATTTT. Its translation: CAWTPGTPRNTIYF.